Shown below are 13 T cell receptor beta chains from a single sample sequenced in a study of T-cell reconstitution after alpha-beta-depleted transplantation in children (dated by TCRdb to about 2016). The receptor library was made with PCR. This sample was sequenced with an Illumina HiSeq 2500. TCR libraries were prepared with molecular barcoding, using unique molecular identifiers to normalize TCRbeta repertoire quantification. The public reads were reanalyzed by TCRdb: fastp trimming at Q25, MiXCR alignment, in-frame beta chains only. Rows are combined by CDR3 protein, so each entry shows the most common genes and DNA. The sample table holds about 200,000 distinct CDR3 sequences, of which about 8.4% were seen once. Jointly, the top ten make up about a third of the sample. The sample's treatment or condition label, decoded: allogeneic hematopoietic cell transplantation with graft depleted of TCRalphabeta T cells and CD19 B cells.

Specimen: PBMCs, mostly from graft donor cells, collected 360 days after TCRalphabeta/CD19-depleted stem cell transplant. The origin of the receptors is a male patient between 2 and 10 years old who had a stem cell transplant for acute myeloid leukemia, so the T cells may come from the graft donor.

This chain links TRBV28 with TRBJ2-4; D is ambiguous. The CDR3 runs 13 residues. Between the trimmed V and J ends, which lost 3 bases and 2 bases, there was a span of 5 bases. Per germline, CDR1 MDHEN and CDR2 SYDVKM. The CDR3 bases are TGTGCCAGCAGTTTCCCAACCAAAAACATTCAGTACTTC. Encoded protein: CASSFPTKNIQYF. Looking up the rest from reference TRBV28 and TRBJ2-4 gives the full variable domain: DVKVTQSSRYLVKRTGEKVFLECVQDMDHENMFWYRQDPGLGLRLIYFSYDVKMKEKGDIPEGYSVSREKKERFSLILESASTNQTSMYLCASSFPTKNIQYFGAGTRLSVL.

This clonotype was seen a handful of times. The chain employs TRBV5-8 and TRBJ2-2, with 8 nucleotides matching TRBD1. The CDR3 spans 15 residues. Germline V gene data show CDR1 as SGHTS and CDR2 as YDEGEE. The trim removed 0 bases at V and 5 bases at J, leaving 3 bases unmatched. The CDR3 DNA reads as TGTGCCAGCAGCTTGGGCCAGGGGGCTACCGGGGAGCTGTTTTTT. Translating gives CASSLGQGATGELFF.

This clonotype occurred many times. V is TRBV7-9 and J is TRBJ2-5; D is perhaps TRBD2 (5 bases). V was pared by 1 base and J by 6 bases, with 6 bases between. The germline gives CDR1 SEHNR, CDR2 FQNEAQ (reference sequence). The CDR3 consists of 12 residues. CDR3 DNA sequence: TGTGCCAGCAGCTTAGGGGAGAAGACCCAGTACTTC. This gives the protein CASSLGEKTQYF.

The chain employs TRBV10-3 and TRBJ2-7; D might be TRBD1 (6 bases). V shed 4 bases and J shed 1 base, with 8 bases lying between them. From germline, CDR1 is ENHRY and CDR2 SYGVKD. The CDR3 is 13 residues long. The CDR3 is CAISGDNSYEQYV. CDR3 DNA sequence: TGTGCCATCAGTGGGGACAATTCCTACGAGCAGTACGTC.

Only a few counts were recorded for this clonotype. V and J are TRBV7-9 and TRBJ2-5; D may be TRBD2 (5 bases). Trimming shortened V by 6 bases and J by 4 bases, and 15 bases separated the two germline ends. The CDR3 covers 14 residues. Germline-derived CDR1 and CDR2 are SEHNR and FQNEAQ (reference sequence). CDR3 in DNA: TGTGCCAGCAGTCGACCACTAGAGCGAGAGACCCAGTACTTC. Translation: CASSRPLERETQYF.

This chain uses TRBV20-1 with TRBJ1-1; no clear D. Trimming took 0 bases from V and 0 from J, leaving 5 bases between them. The CDR3 loop spans 13 amino acids. Germline V lookup: CDR1 DFQATT, CDR2 SNEGSKA (reference sequence). The CDR3 DNA follows: TGCAGTGCTAGAGATCCCCTGAACACTGAAGCTTTCTTT. Translating gives CSARDPLNTEAFF.

Ten or more counts support this clonotype. The chain recombines TRBV20-1 with TRBJ2-3; no definite D call. Germline CDR1 reads DFQATT; CDR2 reads SNEGSKA (reference sequence). The CDR3 spans 13 residues. V was trimmed by 3 bases and J by 4 bases, leaving 11 bases between them. Written as DNA, the CDR3 is TGCAGTGCTAGGCTGAGAGGTTCAGATACGCAGTATTTT. This gives the protein CSARLRGSDTQYF.

This clonotype was counted a few times. This rearrangement joins TRBV12-3 or TRBV12-4 to TRBJ1-5, with unresolved D. The CDR3 length is 15 residues. The V end was cut by 6 bases, the J end by 0 bases, with 12 bases between. The CDR3 DNA reads as TGTGCCAGCAGGATCGGTTATTATAGCAATCAGCCCCAGCATTTT. This sequence encodes CASRIGYYSNQPQHF.

In its sample, this clonotype was seen many times. V and J are TRBV10-3 and TRBJ2-1; 8 nucleotides line up with TRBD2. The junction had 3 bases not matched to a gene; V was cut back by 0 bases and J by 8 bases. The germline CDR1 and CDR2 sequences are ENHRY and SYGVKD. This CDR3 has 14 amino acids. CDR3 sequence (DNA): TGTGCCATCAGTGAGTCCGGACTAGCCTATGAGCAGTTCTTC. Amino acid sequence: CAISESGLAYEQFF.

This clonotype showed up just a few times. The chain recombines TRBV20-1 with TRBJ2-3, with a weak D call TRBD1 (6 bases). This CDR3 contains 10 residues. Germline-derived CDR1 and CDR2 are DFQATT and SNEGSKA (reference sequence). The V end lost 6 bases, the J end lost 15 bases, and 16 bases lay between the germline ends. CDR3: CSARTEKQYF. The DNA of the CDR3 is TGCAGTGCACGGACAGAAAAGCAATATTTT.

Only a few counts were recorded for this clonotype. The CDR3: CASSPTPPRVLKYF. CDR3 DNA: TGTGCCAGCAGCCCTACTCCGCCACGGGTTTTGAAGTATTTT. This rearrangement joins TRBV6-1 to TRBJ2-3; D gene unclear. The germline gives CDR1 MNHNS, CDR2 SASEGT. Trimming removed 6 bases at V and 13 bases at J, with 23 bases between. CDR3 size: 14 residues.

This clonotype occurred a few times. The chain couples TRBV20-1 to TRBJ2-3, with D perhaps being TRBD1 or TRBD2 (5 bases each). Germline values: CDR1 DFQATT, CDR2 SNEGSKA (reference sequence). The CDR3 spans 13 residues. With 1 base removed from V and 6 bases from J, the gap between germline ends came to 11 bases. CDR3 region: CSARVVGTDTQYF. The CDR3 DNA reads as TGCAGTGCTAGAGTGGTAGGGACCGATACGCAGTATTTT.

The gene calls are TRBV7-3 and TRBJ2-3; 8 positions agree with TRBD1. CDR1 is SGHTA, CDR2 FQGTGA, per germline. The V segment lost 5 bases and the J segment 4 bases; nucleotides outside the gene matches: 5. The CDR3 sequence is 14 residues long. This chain's CDR3 is CASSGRTGSDTQYF. The DNA for the CDR3 is TGTGCCAGCAGCGGCCGGACAGGGTCAGATACGCAGTATTTT.